The rows below give T cell receptor beta chains drawn from one sample of a study of T cells in Graves' hyperthyroidism and ophthalmopathy. TCRdb analysed the multiplex PCR reads with MiXCR anew, one entry per CDR3 protein. This table has around 260,000 distinct CDR3 sequences, less than 30% appearing once. Sequenced input: blood. The receptors here all came from a man between 40 and 49 years old with Graves' hyperthyroidism that later progressed to Graves' ophthalmopathy. Each CDR3 is given with its conserved first and last residue. Fields, in order: clone size, D gene, V gene, J gene, CDR3 DNA, CDR3 protein. The D gene is left open where the match is weak. The size of a clone is reported for some rows only, either as once, few or many, or as a class for expanded clones.

>NA|NA|TRBV6-2/TRBV6-3|TRBJ2-7
TGTGCCAGCAGTTACTCGGGGACAACCTACGAGCAGTACTTC
CASSYSGTTYEQYF
>many|NA|TRBV10-1|TRBJ1-5
TGCGCCAGCAGTGACCCACAGGGCGGTCAGCCCCAGCATTTT
CASSDPQGGQPQHF
>many|TRBD1|TRBV7-9|TRBJ1-2
TGTGCCAGCAGGGTACAGGGGTACTATGGCTACACCTTC
CASRVQGYYGYTF
>NA|NA|TRBV10-3|TRBJ2-7
TGTGCCATCAGTGTACGACAAAAGGAAGAGCAGTACTTC
CAISVRQKEEQYF
>NA|TRBD2|TRBV12-3/TRBV12-4|TRBJ2-7
TGTGCCAGCAGTTGGGGAGGGGCGCGGCTCGAGCAGTACTTC
CASSWGGARLEQYF
>many|NA|TRBV6-1|TRBJ1-3
TGTGCCAGCAGTGAAGCCCAGTTTGGAAACACCATATATTTT
CASSEAQFGNTIYF
>NA|TRBD1|TRBV20-1|TRBJ2-2
TGCAGTGCGGCACAGGGGGCGCCCACCGGGGAGCTGTTTTTT
CSAAQGAPTGELFF
>NA|NA|TRBV12-3/TRBV12-4|TRBJ1-1
TGTGCCAGCAGCCTATGGGGCGATCTTAATTTTTTATACGCTTTCTTT
CASSLWGDLNFLYAFF
>many|NA|TRBV6-2/TRBV6-3|TRBJ2-5
TGTGCCAGCAGTCCCCCGGACAGCCGAGAGACCCAGTACTTC
CASSPPDSRETQYF
>many|NA|TRBV12-3/TRBV12-4|TRBJ1-5
TGTGCCAGCAGTTTCAGACTTTCAGGGGTAAGGGATCAGCCCCAGCATTTT
CASSFRLSGVRDQPQHF
>many|TRBD2|TRBV10-3|TRBJ2-7
TGTGCCGCGTCAGAAATAGCGGGGGACTCCTACGAGCAGTACTTC
CAASEIAGDSYEQYF
>NA|TRBD2|TRBV12-3/TRBV12-4|TRBJ2-5
TGTGCCAGCAGTTTCGGGCTAGCGGGAGAGACCCAGTACTTC
CASSFGLAGETQYF
>many|TRBD1|TRBV6-4|TRBJ2-7
TGTGCCAGCAGTGGCTCAGGACAGGTCAGCTCCTACGAGCAGTACTTC
CASSGSGQVSSYEQYF
>many|NA|TRBV28|TRBJ1-1
TGTGCCAGCAGTTTAAGACAGTTGAACACTGAAGCTTTCTTT
CASSLRQLNTEAFF
>many|NA|TRBV15|TRBJ1-2
TGTGCCACCAGCAGAGAGTGGGTACATAAGTCTGATGGCTACACCTTC
CATSREWVHKSDGYTF
>NA|TRBD1|TRBV12-3/TRBV12-4|TRBJ1-5
TGTGCCAGCAGTACGGACAGGGTGGGTCAGCCCCAGCATTTT
CASSTDRVGQPQHF
>many|NA|TRBV7-8|TRBJ1-1
TGTGCCAGCAGCCGAAACAGAGACACTGAAGCTTTCTTT
CASSRNRDTEAFF
>many|TRBD2|TRBV9|TRBJ2-5
TGTGCCAGCAGCCCCGAAGCGGGACTCCAAGAGACCCAGTACTTC
CASSPEAGLQETQYF
>many|NA|TRBV29-1|TRBJ2-2
TGCAGCGCCGGGGAGGCCGGGGAGCTGTTTTTT
CSAGEAGELFF
>few|TRBD1|TRBV10-2|TRBJ2-5
TGCGCCAGCAGTGAGACAGGGGGCTTGGCCGAGACCCAGTACTTC
CASSETGGLAETQYF
>many|TRBD1|TRBV6-5|TRBJ2-7
TGTGCCAGCCGAGGGACAGGGGACTACGAGCAGTACTTC
CASRGTGDYEQYF
>many|TRBD1|TRBV4-1|TRBJ2-5
TGCGCCAGCAGCCACATAGGACAGGGGCCTCTCCAAGAGACCCAGTACTTC
CASSHIGQGPLQETQYF
>many|NA|TRBV6-2/TRBV6-3|TRBJ2-7
TGTGCCAGCAGTTACCCCGTTTACGAGCAGTACTTC
CASSYPVYEQYF
>NA|NA|TRBV6-5|TRBJ1-5
TGTGCCAGCAGTTACTCGGGGGCTCGTCAGCCCCAGCATTTT
CASSYSGARQPQHF
>many|NA|TRBV5-1|TRBJ2-7
TGCGCCAGCAGCTCGCAACGACTAGAAGTCAGCGAGCAGTACTTC
CASSSQRLEVSEQYF
>many|NA|TRBV27|TRBJ1-1
TGTGCCAGCAGTTTCGTCGGGAACACTGAAGCTTTCTTT
CASSFVGNTEAFF
>many|NA|TRBV2|TRBJ2-7
TGTGCCAGCACCCGGGGGTTAAACGAGCAGTACTTC
CASTRGLNEQYF